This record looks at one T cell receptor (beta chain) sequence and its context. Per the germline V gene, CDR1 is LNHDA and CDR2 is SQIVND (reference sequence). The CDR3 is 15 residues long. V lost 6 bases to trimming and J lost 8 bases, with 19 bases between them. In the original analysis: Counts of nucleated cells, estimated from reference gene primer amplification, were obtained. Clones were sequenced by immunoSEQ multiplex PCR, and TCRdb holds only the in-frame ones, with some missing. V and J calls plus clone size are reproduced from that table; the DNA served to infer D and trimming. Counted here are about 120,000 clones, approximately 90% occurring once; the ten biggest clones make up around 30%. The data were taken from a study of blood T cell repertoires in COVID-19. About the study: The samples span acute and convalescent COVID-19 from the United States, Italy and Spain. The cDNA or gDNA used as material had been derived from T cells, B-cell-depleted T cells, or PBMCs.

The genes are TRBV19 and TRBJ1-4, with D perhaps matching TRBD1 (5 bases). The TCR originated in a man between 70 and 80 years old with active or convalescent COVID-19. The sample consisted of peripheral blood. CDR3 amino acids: CASSRSGRVDEKLFF. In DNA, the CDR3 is TGTGCCAGTAGCCGGTCGGGCAGGGTTGACGAAAAACTGTTTTTT.